This T cell receptor (beta chain) was captured in a study of early T cells in non-severe SARS-CoV-2 infection. Study in general: Alpha and beta chains were unpaired, from unsorted whole-blood bulk RNA. Study results and caveats: Missing private and CD4 specificities, VDJdb matching favored anti-spike CD8 responses.

Separate cDNA molecules each had unique molecular identifiers attached to them. Each CDR3 protein is one row after TCRdb ran MiXCR on the 5' RACE reads. The table lists roughly 56,000 distinct CDR3 sequences, approximately 7.6% of them singletons. In its sample, this clonotype was seen many times. The antigen remains unidentified. Sequencing input: whole blood. The TCR was taken from an adult who was a healthcare worker with PCR-confirmed SARS-CoV-2 infection or an uninfected control (not recorded which).

CDR3 loop: CASRTSGARDTQYF. CDR3 nucleotides: TGTGCCAGCAGAACTTCGGGGGCGAGGGATACGCAGTATTTT. V usage is TRBV11-2 and J usage is TRBJ2-3; D is perhaps TRBD1 or TRBD2 (6 bases each). Trimming cost V 6 bases and J 6 bases, with 16 bases left between them. The CDR3 extends over 14 amino acids. Germline CDR1 and CDR2: SGHAT and FQNNGV. The whole variable domain, filled in from reference TRBV11-2 and TRBJ2-3, reads EAGVAQSPRYKIIEKRQSVAFWCNPISGHATLYWYQQILGQGPKLLIQFQNNGVVDDSQLPKDRFSAERLKGVDSTLKIQPAKLEDSAVYLCASRTSGARDTQYFGPGTRLTVL.